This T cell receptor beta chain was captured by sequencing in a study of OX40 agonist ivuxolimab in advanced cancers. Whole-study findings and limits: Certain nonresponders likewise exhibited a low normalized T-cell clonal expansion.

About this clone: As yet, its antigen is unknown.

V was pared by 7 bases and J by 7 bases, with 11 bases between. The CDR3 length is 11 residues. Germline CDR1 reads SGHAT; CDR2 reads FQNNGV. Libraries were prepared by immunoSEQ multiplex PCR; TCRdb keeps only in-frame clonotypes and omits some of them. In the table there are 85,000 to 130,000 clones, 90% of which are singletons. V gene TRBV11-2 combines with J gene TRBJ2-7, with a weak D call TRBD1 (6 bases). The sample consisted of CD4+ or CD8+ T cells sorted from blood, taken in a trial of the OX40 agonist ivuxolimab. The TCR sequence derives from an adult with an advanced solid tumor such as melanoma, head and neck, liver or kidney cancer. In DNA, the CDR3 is TGTGCCAGCAATTCCCAGGGGGAGCAGTACTTC. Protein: CASNSQGEQYF.